The next 14 T cell receptor beta chains were all read from a single sample in a study of blood T cell repertoires in COVID-19. Measured with immunoSEQ multiplex PCR; TCRdb has only the in-frame clones, and not every one. The sample yields some 200,000 clones, more than 65% seen once. The source material was peripheral blood. The source is a woman aged 40 to 50 who had recovered from COVID-19.

This sequence joins TRBV7-9 and TRBJ2-6; D uncertain. V was trimmed by 5 bases and J by 0 bases, leaving 11 bases between them. The length of the CDR3 is 16 residues. The germline CDR1 and CDR2 sequences are SEHNR and FQNEAQ (reference sequence). In DNA, the CDR3 is TGTGCCAGCAGCCTTCAATTCGGCTCTGGGGCCAACGTCCTGACTTTC. This encodes CASSLQFGSGANVLTF.

This CDR3 reads CASSSRTGRNEKLFF. The CDR3 nucleotides are TGTGCCAGTAGTTCACGGACAGGGCGTAATGAAAAACTGTTTTTT. This chain links TRBV19 with TRBJ1-4, with 8 bases identical to TRBD1. The germline CDR1 and CDR2 sequences are LNHDA and SQIVND (reference sequence). V lost 5 bases to trimming and J lost 4 bases; unmatched junction nucleotides: 6. The CDR3 runs 15 residues.

This chain joins TRBV5-1 and TRBJ2-7, with a weak D call TRBD1 (6 bases). Trimming removed 8 bases from V and 0 bases from J, with 15 bases in between. CDR3 length equals 14 residues. The germline V gene has CDR1 SGHRS and CDR2 YFSETQ. The CDR3 region has the DNA TGCGCCAGTTTTACCGGGACACACTCCTACGAGCAGTACTTC. Translated: CASFTGTHSYEQYF. The complete variable domain, with remaining parts taken from reference TRBV5-1 and TRBJ2-7, reads KAGVTQTPRYLIKTRGQQVTLSCSPISGHRSVSWYQQTPGQGLQFLFEYFSETQRNKGNFPGRFSGRQFSNSRSEMNVSTLELGDSALYLCASFTGTHSYEQYFGPGTRLTVT.

Only one count was recorded for this clone. The chain recombines TRBV19 with TRBJ2-2; TRBD1 matches 7 bases. The CDR3 is 13 residues long. CDR1 is LNHDA and CDR2 is SQIVND in the germline V gene (reference sequence). The V segment lost 5 bases and the J segment 14 bases; nucleotides outside the gene matches: 11. CDR3 residues: CASSLAGGQALFF. The CDR3 DNA reads as TGTGCCAGTAGTCTCGCGGGTGGACAGGCACTGTTTTTT.

This clone appeared once. This rearrangement joins TRBV5-1 to TRBJ1-1; 9 positions match TRBD1. The V gene end was trimmed by 4 bases and the J gene end by 0 bases; junction bases not matched to a gene: 4. The CDR3 runs 15 residues. The V gene's germline CDR1 is SGHRS and CDR2 YFSETQ. CDR3 loop: CASSLGTGLNTEAFF. In DNA, the CDR3 is TGCGCCAGCAGCCTAGGGACAGGGTTGAACACTGAAGCTTTCTTT.

This clone occurred once. The chain carries TRBV6-4 and TRBJ1-1; weak D call: TRBD1 (5 bases). CDR1 and CDR2 (germline): MRHNA, SNTAGT. The V end lost 2 bases, the J end lost 4 bases, and 8 bases lay between the germline ends. The CDR3 is made up of 13 amino acids. For the CDR3, the DNA is TGTGCCAGCAGTGACCAGGGTGGCACTGAAGCTTTCTTT. It encodes CASSDQGGTEAFF.

This clone has just one count. This chain's CDR3 is CAWSGGGARQPQHF. As DNA, the CDR3 is TGTGCCTGGAGTGGAGGGGGGGCTCGTCAGCCCCAGCATTTT. The chain employs TRBV30 and TRBJ1-5; a weak D match, TRBD1 (6 bases). Germline assignment: CDR1 GTSNPN and CDR2 SVGIG (reference sequence). Trimming took off 1 base at V and 6 bases at J, with 13 bases between the two ends. The CDR3 is 14 residues long.

The CDR3: CASSQDPSGGSVQYF. CDR3 in DNA: TGTGCCAGCAGCCAAGACCCTAGCGGGGGTAGCGTCCAGTACTTC. The rearrangement joins TRBV14 to TRBJ2-5; 10 bases match TRBD2. CDR1 is SGHDN and CDR2 is FVKESK in the germline V gene. V lost 0 bases to trimming and J lost 10 bases; unmatched junction nucleotides: 8. The CDR3 runs 15 residues.

This chain connects TRBV19 to TRBJ1-1; 8 nucleotides agree with TRBD1. This CDR3 spans 15 amino acids. Trimming at V came to 8 bases and at J to 1 base, leaving 9 bases not matched to a gene. CDR1 is LNHDA, CDR2 SQIVND, per germline (reference sequence). The CDR3 DNA is TGTGCCAGTCAAGACCCTGGACAGGGGAACACTGAAGCTTTCTTT. Amino acid sequence: CASQDPGQGNTEAFF.

The chain joins TRBV6-5 to TRBJ2-3; 10 bases are shared with TRBD1. Germline trimming cut 6 bases from V and 5 bases from J; bases unmatched to any gene: 8. The CDR3 runs 15 residues. The V gene's germline CDR1 is MNHEY and CDR2 SVGAGI. This CDR3 is CASRSGTGDGDTQYF. CDR3 DNA sequence: TGTGCCAGCAGATCTGGGACAGGGGACGGAGATACGCAGTATTTT.

J is TRBJ1-3 and V is TRBV4-1, with 7 bases lining up with TRBD1. Germline CDR1 reads MGHRA; CDR2 reads YSYEKL. The CDR3 loop spans 17 amino acids. The V segment lost 0 bases and the J segment 3 bases; nucleotides outside the gene matches: 8. CDR3 sequence: CASSQDRGGLFGNTIYF. CDR3 sequence (DNA): TGCGCCAGCAGCCAAGATAGAGGGGGCCTTTTTGGAAACACCATATATTTT.

The V gene is TRBV7-8, the J gene TRBJ1-2; 7 nucleotides align to TRBD1. The CDR3 sequence is 15 residues long. The J segment lost 3 bases and the V segment lost 2 bases, leaving 6 bases of the junction unmatched. Germline-derived CDR1 and CDR2 are SGHVS and FQNEAQ. The CDR3 loop is CASSLRTGTDYGYTF. The CDR3 region has the DNA TGTGCCAGCAGCTTAAGGACAGGAACGGACTATGGCTACACCTTC. Full variable domain (remainder filled in from reference TRBV7-8 and TRBJ1-2): GAGVSQSPRYKVAKRGQDVALRCDPISGHVSLFWYQQALGQGPEFLTYFQNEAQLDKSGLPSDRFFAERPEGSVSTLKIQRTQQEDSAVYLCASSLRTGTDYGYTFGSGTRLTVV.

This clone was detected only once. The chain carries TRBV19 and TRBJ1-5; 7 positions match TRBD1. CDR3 length equals 15 residues. The V gene's germline CDR1 is LNHDA and CDR2 SQIVND (reference sequence). Unmatched junction bases numbered 5, after V lost 6 bases and J lost 0 bases. For the CDR3, the DNA is TGTGCCAGTAGACATACAGGGGCTAGCAATCAGCCCCAGCATTTT. Translation: CASRHTGASNQPQHF.

The chain uses TRBV9 and TRBJ2-1; 11 nucleotides align to TRBD2. The germline gives CDR1 SGDLS, CDR2 YYNGEE. The J segment lost 8 bases and the V segment lost 0 bases, leaving 4 bases of the junction unmatched. The CDR3 covers 15 residues. CDR3 amino acids: CASSVDLAGGDEQFF. The CDR3 coding sequence is TGTGCCAGCAGCGTAGACCTAGCGGGGGGTGATGAGCAGTTCTTC.